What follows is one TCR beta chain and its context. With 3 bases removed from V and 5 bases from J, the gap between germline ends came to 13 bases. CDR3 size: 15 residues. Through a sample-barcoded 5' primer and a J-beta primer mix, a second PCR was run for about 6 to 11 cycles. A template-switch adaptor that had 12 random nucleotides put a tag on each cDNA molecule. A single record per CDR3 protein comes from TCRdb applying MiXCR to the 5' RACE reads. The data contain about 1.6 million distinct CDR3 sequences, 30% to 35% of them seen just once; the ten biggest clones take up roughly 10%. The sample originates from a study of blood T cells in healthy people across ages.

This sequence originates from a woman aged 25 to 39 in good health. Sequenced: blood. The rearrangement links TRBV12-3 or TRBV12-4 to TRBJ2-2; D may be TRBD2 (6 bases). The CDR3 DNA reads TGTGCCAGCAGTTTGGGAAGGGAGGTAACCGGGGAGCTGTTTTTT. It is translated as CASSLGREVTGELFF.